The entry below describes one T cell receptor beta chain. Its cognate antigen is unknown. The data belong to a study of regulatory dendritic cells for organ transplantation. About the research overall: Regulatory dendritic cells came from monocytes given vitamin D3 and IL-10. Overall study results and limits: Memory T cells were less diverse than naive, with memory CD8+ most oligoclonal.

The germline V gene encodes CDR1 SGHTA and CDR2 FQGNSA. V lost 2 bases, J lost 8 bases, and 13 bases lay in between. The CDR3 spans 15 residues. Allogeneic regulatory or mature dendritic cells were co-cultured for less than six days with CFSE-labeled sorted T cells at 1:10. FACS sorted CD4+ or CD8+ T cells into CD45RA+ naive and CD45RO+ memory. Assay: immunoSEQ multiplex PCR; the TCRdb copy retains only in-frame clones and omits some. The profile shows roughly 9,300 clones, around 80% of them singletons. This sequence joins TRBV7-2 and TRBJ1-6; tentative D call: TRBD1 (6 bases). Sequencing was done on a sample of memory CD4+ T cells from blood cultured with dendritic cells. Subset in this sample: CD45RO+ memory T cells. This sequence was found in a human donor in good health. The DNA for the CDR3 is TGTGCCAGCAGCTTAATACCAGGGGATGATTCACCCCTCCACTTT. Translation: CASSLIPGDDSPLHF.